This TCR beta chain came from a study of T cell responses to AZD1222 COVID-19 vaccine. Study-wide points: White British people made up most donors, females outnumbered males, and clonal diversity was possibly underestimated. In all cases, repertoires were sampled only after the peak T cell response.

As concerns this clone: Antigen: not known.

V dropped 4 bases and J dropped 7 bases, with 13 bases sitting between them. This CDR3 spans 13 amino acids. Germline V gene lookup returns CDR1 SGHTA and CDR2 FQGTGA. Assay used: immunoSEQ multiplex PCR; TCRdb lists only in-frame clones, some missing. Seen here are roughly 100,000 clones, approximately 89% observed once, and the top ten hold approximately 40%. Sample: peripheral blood, taken 28 days after the second AZD1222 dose. The rearrangement uses TRBV7-3 and TRBJ1-1; D is unclear. The clonotype comes from an adult who received the AZD1222 COVID-19 vaccine. The CDR3 bases are TGTGCCAGCAGCTCCACTTCTGATGGTGAAGCTTTCTTT. It yields the protein CASSSTSDGEAFF.